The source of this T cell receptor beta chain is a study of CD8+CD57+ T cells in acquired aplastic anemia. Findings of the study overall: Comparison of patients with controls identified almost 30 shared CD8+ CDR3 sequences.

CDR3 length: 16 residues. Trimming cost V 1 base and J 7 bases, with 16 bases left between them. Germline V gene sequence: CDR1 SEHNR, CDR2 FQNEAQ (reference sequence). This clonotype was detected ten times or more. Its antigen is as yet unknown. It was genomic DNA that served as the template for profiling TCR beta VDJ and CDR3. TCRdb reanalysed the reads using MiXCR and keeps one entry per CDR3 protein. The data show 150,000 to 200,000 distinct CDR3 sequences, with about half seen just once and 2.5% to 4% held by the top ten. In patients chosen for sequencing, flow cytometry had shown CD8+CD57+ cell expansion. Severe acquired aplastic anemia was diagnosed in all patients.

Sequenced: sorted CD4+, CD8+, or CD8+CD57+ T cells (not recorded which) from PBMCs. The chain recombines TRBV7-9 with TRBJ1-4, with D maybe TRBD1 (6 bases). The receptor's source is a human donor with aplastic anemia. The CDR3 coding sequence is TGTGCCAGCAGCTTAGACGGGGGACAACGGGCTGAAAAACTGTTTTTT. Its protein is CASSLDGGQRAEKLFF.